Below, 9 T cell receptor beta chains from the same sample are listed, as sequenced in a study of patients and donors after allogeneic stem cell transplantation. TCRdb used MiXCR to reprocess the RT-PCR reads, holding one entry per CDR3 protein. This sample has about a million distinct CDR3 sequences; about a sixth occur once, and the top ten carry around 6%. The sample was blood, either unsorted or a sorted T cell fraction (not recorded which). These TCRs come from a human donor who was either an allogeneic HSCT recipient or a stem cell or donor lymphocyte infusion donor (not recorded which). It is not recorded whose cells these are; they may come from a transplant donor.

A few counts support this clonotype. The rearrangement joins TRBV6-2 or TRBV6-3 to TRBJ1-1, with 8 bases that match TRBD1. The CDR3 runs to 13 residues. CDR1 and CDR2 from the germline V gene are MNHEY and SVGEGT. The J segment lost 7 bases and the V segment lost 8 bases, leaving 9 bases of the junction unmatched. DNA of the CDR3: TGTGCCAGCTCCCGGACGACAGGGGTTGAAGCTTTCTTT. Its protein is CASSRTTGVEAFF.

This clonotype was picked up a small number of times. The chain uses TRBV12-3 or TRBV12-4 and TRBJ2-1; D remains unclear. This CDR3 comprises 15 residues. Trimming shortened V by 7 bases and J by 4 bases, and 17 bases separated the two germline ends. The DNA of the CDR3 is TGTGCCAGCAAACATCGTAGCATAGGGTACAATGAGCAGTTCTTC. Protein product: CASKHRSIGYNEQFF.

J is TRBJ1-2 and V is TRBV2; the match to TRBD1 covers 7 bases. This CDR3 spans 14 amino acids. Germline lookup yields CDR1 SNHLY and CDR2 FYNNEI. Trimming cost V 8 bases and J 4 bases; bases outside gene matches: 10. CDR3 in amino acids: CASLKGADLYGYTF. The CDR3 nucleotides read TGTGCCAGCTTAAAGGGGGCGGACCTCTATGGCTACACCTTC.

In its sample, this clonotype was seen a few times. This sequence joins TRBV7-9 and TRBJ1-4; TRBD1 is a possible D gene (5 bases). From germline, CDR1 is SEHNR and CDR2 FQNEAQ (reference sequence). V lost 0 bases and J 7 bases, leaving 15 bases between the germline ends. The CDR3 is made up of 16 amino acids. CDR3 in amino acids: CASSLAVAGSGEKLFF. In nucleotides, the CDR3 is TGTGCCAGCAGCTTAGCAGTCGCAGGGTCTGGTGAAAAACTGTTTTTT.

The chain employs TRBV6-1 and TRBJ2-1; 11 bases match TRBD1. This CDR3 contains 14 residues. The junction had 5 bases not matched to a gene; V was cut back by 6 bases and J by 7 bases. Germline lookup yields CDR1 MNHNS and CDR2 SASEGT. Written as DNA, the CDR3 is TGTGCCAGCAGCGGACAGGGGGCGCCGAATGAGCAGTTCTTC. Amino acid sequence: CASSGQGAPNEQFF.

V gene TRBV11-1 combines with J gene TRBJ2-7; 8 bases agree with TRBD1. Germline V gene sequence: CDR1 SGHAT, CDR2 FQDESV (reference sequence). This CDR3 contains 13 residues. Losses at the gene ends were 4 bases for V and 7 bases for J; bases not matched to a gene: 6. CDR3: CASSSRQGWEQYF. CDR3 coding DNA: TGTGCCAGCAGCTCACGACAGGGGTGGGAGCAGTACTTC.

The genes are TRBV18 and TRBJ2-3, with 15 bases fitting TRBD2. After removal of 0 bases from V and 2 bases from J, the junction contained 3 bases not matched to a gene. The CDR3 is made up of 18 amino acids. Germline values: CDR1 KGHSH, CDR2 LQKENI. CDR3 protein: CASSPPGLAGGFTDTQYF. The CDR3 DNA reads TGTGCCAGCTCACCACCGGGACTAGCGGGGGGCTTCACAGATACGCAGTATTTT. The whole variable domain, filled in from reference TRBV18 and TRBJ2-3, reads NAGVMQNPRHLVRRRGQEARLRCSPMKGHSHVYWYRQLPEEGLKFMVYLQKENIIDESGMPKERFSAEFPKEGPSILRIQQVVRGDSAAYFCASSPPGLAGGFTDTQYFGPGTRLTVL.

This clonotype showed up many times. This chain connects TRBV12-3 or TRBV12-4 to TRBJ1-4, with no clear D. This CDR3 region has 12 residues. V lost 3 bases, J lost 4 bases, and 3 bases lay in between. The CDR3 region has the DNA TGTGCCAGCAGTTTGGGTAATGAAAAACTGTTTTTT. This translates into CASSLGNEKLFF.

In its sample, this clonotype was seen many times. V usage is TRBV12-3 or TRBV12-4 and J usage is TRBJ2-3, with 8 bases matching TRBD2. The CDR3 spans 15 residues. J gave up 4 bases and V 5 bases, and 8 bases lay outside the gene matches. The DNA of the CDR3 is TGTGCCAGCAGTCCCGGGACTAGTGAAGCAGATACGCAGTATTTT. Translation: CASSPGTSEADTQYF.